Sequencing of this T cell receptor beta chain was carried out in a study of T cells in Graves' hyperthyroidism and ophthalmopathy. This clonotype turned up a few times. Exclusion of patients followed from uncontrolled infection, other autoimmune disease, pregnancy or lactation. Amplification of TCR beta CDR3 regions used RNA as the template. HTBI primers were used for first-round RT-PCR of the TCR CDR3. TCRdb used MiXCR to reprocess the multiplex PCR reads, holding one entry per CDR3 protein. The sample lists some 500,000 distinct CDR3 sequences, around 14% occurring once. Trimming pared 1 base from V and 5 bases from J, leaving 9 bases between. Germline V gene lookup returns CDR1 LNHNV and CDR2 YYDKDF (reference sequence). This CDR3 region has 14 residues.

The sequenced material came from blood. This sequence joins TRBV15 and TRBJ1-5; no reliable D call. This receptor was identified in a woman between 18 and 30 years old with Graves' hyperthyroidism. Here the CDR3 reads CATSRVAEYQPQHF. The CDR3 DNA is TGTGCCACCAGCAGAGTGGCGGAGTATCAGCCCCAGCATTTT. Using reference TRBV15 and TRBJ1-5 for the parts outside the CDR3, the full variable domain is DAMVIQNPRYQVTQFGKPVTLSCSQTLNHNVMYWYQQKSSQAPKLLFHYYDKDFNNEADTPDNFQSRRPNTSFCFLDIRSPGLGDTAMYLCATSRVAEYQPQHFGDGTRLSIL.